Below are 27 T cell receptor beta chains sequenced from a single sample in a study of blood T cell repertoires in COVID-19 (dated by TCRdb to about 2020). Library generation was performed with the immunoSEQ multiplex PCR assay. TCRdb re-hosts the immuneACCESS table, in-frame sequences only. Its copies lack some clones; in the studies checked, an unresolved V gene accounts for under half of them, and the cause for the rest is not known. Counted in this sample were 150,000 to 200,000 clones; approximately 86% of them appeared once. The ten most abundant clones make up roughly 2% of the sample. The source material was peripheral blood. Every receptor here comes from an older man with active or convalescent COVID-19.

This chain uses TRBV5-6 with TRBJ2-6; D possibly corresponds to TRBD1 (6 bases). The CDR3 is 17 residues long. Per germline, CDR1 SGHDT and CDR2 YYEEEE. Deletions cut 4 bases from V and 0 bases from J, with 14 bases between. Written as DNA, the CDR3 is TGTGCCAGCAGCCGACTGGACAGCAGCTCTGGGGCCAACGTCCTGACTTTC. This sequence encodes CASSRLDSSSGANVLTF.

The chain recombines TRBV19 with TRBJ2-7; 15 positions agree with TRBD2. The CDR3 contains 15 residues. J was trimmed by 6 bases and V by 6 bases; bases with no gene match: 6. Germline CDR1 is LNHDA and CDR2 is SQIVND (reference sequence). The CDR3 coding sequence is TGTGCCAGTAGGGCTCCGGGACTAGCGGGAGGCGAGCAGTACTTC. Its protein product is CASRAPGLAGGEQYF.

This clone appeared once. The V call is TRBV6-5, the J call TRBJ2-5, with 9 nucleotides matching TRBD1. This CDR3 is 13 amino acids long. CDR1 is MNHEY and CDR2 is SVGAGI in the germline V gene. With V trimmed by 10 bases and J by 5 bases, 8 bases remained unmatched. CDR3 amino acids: CATGTGRGETQYF. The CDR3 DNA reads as TGTGCCACGGGGACAGGGCGAGGGGAGACCCAGTACTTC.

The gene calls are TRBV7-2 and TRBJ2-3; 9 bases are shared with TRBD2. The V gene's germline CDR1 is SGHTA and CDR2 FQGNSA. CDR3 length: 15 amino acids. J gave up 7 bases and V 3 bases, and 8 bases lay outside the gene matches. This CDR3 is CASSFSGRFMYTQYF. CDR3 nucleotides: TGTGCCAGCAGCTTTAGCGGGAGATTTATGTATACGCAGTATTTT.

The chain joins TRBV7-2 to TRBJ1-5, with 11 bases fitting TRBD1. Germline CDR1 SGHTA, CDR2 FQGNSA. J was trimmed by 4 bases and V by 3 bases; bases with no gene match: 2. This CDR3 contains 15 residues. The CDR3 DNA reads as TGTGCCAGCAGCTTGGGGACAGGGGGTAATCAGCCCCAGCATTTT. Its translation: CASSLGTGGNQPQHF.

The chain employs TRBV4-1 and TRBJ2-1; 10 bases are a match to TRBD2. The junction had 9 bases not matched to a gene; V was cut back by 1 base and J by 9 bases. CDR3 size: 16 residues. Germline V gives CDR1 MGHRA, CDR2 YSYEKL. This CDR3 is CASSQAVPSGSSEQFF. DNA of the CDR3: TGCGCCAGCAGCCAAGCCGTACCTAGCGGGAGCAGTGAGCAGTTCTTC.

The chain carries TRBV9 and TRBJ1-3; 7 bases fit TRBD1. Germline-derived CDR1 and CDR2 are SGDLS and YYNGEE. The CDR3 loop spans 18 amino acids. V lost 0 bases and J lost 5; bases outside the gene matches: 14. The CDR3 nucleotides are TGTGCCAGCAGCGTAGAGCCCCCGAGGGACAGTGGGCGAAACACCATATATTTT. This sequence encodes CASSVEPPRDSGRNTIYF.

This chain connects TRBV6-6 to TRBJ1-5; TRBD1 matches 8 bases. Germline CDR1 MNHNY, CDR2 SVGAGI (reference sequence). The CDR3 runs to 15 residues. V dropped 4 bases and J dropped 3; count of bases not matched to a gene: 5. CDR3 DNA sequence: TGTGCCAGCAGTTCAGGACAGGGAGCCAATCAGCCCCAGCATTTT. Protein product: CASSSGQGANQPQHF.

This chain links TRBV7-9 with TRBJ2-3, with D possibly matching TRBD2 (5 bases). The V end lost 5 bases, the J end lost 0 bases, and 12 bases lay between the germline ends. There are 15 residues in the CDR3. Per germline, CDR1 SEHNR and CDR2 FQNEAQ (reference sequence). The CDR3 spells CASSRSWTSTDTQYF. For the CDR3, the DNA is TGTGCCAGCAGCCGCTCTTGGACTAGCACAGATACGCAGTATTTT.

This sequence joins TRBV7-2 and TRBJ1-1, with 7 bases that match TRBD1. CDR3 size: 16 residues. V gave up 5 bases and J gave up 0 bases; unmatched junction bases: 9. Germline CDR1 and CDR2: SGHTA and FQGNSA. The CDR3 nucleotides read TGTGCCAGCAGCCCCAGGGGGGATTATTTGAACACTGAAGCTTTCTTT. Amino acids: CASSPRGDYLNTEAFF.

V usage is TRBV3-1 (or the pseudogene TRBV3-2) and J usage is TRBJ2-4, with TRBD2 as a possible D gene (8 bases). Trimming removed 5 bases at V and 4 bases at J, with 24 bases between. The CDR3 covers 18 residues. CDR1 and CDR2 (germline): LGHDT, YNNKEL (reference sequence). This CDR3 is CASSVSGGGGIRKNIQYF. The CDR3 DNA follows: TGTGCCAGCAGCGTTTCGGGAGGGGGCGGCATTCGGAAAAACATTCAGTACTTC.

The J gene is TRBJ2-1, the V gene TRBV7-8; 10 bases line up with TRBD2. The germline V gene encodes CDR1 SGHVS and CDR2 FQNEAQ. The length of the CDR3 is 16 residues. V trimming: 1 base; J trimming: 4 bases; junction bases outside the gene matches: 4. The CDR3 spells CASSLDGTSVYNEQFF. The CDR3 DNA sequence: TGTGCCAGCAGCTTAGATGGGACTAGCGTATACAATGAGCAGTTCTTC.

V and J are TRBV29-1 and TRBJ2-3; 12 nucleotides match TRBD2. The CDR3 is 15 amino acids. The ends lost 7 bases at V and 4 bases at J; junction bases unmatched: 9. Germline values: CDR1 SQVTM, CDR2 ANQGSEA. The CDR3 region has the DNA TGCAGCGCCGCCGTGCTAGCGGGGGGGGCAGATACGCAGTATTTT. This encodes CSAAVLAGGADTQYF.

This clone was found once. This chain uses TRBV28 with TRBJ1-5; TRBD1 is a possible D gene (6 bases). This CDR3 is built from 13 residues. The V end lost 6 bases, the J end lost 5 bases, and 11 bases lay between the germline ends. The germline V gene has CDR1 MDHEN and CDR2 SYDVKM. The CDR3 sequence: CASSLNRDQPQHF. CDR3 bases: TGTGCCAGCAGCCTAAACAGGGATCAGCCCCAGCATTTT.

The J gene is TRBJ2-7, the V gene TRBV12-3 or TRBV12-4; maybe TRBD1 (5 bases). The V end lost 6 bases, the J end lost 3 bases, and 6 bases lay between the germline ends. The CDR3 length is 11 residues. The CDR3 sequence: CASRDSYEQYF. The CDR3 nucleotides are TGTGCCAGCAGAGACAGCTACGAGCAGTACTTC.

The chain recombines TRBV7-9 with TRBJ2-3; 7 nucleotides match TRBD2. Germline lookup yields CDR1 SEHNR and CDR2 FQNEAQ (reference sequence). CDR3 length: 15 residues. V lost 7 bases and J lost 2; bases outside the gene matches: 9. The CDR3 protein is CASTTGLAVTDTQYF. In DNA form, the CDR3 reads TGTGCCAGCACCACGGGGCTAGCGGTCACAGATACGCAGTATTTT.

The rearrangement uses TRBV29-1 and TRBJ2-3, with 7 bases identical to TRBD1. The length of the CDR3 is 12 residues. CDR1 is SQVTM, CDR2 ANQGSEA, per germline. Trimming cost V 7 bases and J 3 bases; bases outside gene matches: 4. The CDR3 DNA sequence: TGCAGCGCCCGACAGGGAACAGATACGCAGTATTTT. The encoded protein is CSARQGTDTQYF.

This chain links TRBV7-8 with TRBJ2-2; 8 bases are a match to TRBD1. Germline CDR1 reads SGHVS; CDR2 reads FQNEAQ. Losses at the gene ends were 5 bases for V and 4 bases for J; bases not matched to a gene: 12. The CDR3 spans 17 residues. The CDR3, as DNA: TGTGCCAGCAGCCCAAGGGGACAGGTACTAGGCACCGGGGAGCTGTTTTTT. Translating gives CASSPRGQVLGTGELFF. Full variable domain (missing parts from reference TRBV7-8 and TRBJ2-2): GAGVSQSPRYKVAKRGQDVALRCDPISGHVSLFWYQQALGQGPEFLTYFQNEAQLDKSGLPSDRFFAERPEGSVSTLKIQRTQQEDSAVYLCASSPRGQVLGTGELFFGEGSRLTVL.

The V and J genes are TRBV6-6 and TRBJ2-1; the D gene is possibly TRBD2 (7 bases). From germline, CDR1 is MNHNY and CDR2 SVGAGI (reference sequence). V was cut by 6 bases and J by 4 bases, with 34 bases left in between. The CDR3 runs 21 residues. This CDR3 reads CASSKLNMVGGRGFGYNEQFF. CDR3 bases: TGTGCCAGCAGCAAACTAAACATGGTGGGGGGGCGCGGGTTTGGGTACAATGAGCAGTTCTTC.

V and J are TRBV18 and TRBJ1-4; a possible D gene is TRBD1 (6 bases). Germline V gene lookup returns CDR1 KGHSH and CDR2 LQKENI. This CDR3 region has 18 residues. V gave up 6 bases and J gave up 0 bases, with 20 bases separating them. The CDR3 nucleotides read TGTGCCAGCTCGGCCACACTCGGGGGGCTTACAACTAATGAAAAACTGTTTTTT. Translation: CASSATLGGLTTNEKLFF.

CDR3 in DNA: TGTGCCAGCAGTACGGTGTCCGAGACCCAGTACTTC. Amino acids: CASSTVSETQYF. The V and J genes are TRBV28 and TRBJ2-5; D is unresolved. V was clipped by 5 bases and J by 5 bases, with 9 bases between them. CDR3 size: 12 residues. Germline V gene lookup returns CDR1 MDHEN and CDR2 SYDVKM.

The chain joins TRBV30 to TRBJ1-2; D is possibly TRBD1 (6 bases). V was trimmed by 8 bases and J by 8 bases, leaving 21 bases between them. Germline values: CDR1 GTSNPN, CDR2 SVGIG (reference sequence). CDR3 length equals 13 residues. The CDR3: CAIDTGNAIGYTF. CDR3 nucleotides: TGTGCCATCGACACAGGGAACGCTATCGGCTACACCTTC.

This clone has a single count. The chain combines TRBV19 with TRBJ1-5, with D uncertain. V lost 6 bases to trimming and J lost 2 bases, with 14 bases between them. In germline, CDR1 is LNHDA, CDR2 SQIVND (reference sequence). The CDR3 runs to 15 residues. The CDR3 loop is CASSAGGLGNQPQHF. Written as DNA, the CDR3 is TGTGCCAGTAGCGCGGGAGGGCTGGGCAATCAGCCCCAGCATTTT.

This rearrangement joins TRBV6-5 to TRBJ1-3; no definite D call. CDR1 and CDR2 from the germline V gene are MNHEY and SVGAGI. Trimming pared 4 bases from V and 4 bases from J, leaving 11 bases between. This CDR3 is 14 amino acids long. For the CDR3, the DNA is TGTGCCAGCAGTTCCCCCAGGCTGGGAAACACCATATATTTT. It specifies CASSSPRLGNTIYF.

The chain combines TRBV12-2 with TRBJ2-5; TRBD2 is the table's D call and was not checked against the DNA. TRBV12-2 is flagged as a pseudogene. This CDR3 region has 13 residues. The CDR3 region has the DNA TGTGCAAGTCGCTCCGGACTAGAGGAGACCCAGTACTTC. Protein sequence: CASRSGLEETQYF.

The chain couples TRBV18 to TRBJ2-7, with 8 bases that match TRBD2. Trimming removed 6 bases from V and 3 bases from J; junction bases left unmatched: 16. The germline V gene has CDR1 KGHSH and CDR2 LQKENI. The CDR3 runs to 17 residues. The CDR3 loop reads CASSAFGAGGRSYEQYF. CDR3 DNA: TGTGCCAGCTCTGCTTTTGGGGCGGGAGGTAGAAGCTACGAGCAGTACTTC.

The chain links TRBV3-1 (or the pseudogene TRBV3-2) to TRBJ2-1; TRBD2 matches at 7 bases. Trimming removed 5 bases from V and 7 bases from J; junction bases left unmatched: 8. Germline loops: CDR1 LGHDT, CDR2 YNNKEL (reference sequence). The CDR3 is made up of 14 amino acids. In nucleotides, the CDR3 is TGTGCCAGCAGCAAGGCGGGAGTAGGAAATGAGCAGTTCTTC. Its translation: CASSKAGVGNEQFF.